This is a list of T cell receptor beta chains from one sample in a study of T-cell reconstitution after alpha-beta-depleted transplantation in children. TCRdb reprocessed the PCR reads via MiXCR and lists one record per CDR3 protein. The sample yields approximately 500,000 distinct CDR3 sequences, 20% to 30% seen once. Sequences were derived from PBMCs, sampled before TCRalphabeta/CD19-depleted stem cell transplant. Source of these receptors: a boy under three years old with Wiskott-Aldrich syndrome, due to receive a stem cell transplant. The CDR3 runs from the conserved cysteine through the conserved F or W. D genes are given only for firm matches. Size tells how often a clone was seen (once, few, many) or the class of an expanded clone, and some rows leave it out.

d_gene: TRBD1; j_gene: TRBJ2-5; abundance: -; v_gene: TRBV5-6; CDR3nt: TGTGCCAGGGGCTTGGGGGGACAGGGGGAAGAGACCCAGTACTTC; CDR3aa: CARGLGGQGEETQYF
d_gene: -; j_gene: TRBJ2-7; abundance: few; v_gene: TRBV9; CDR3nt: TGTGCCAGCAGCGTTGGAAGGGTAGCCTACGAGCAGTACTTC; CDR3aa: CASSVGRVAYEQYF
d_gene: -; j_gene: TRBJ1-1; abundance: -; v_gene: TRBV7-3; CDR3nt: TGTGCCAGCAGCCCATCACAGGGCTACACTGAAGCTTTCTTT; CDR3aa: CASSPSQGYTEAFF
d_gene: -; j_gene: TRBJ2-1; abundance: -; v_gene: TRBV27; CDR3nt: TGTGCCAGCAAACTTTACTCAGCAGGGTACAATGAGCAGTTCTTC; CDR3aa: CASKLYSAGYNEQFF
d_gene: -; j_gene: TRBJ2-2; abundance: -; v_gene: TRBV5-1; CDR3nt: TGCGCCAGCAGCTTGGGTGTGGCGCCGAACACCGGGGAGCTGTTTTTT; CDR3aa: CASSLGVAPNTGELFF
d_gene: -; j_gene: TRBJ1-5; abundance: -; v_gene: TRBV20-1; CDR3nt: TGCAGTGCTAGAGTATCCCACAAGCCCCAGCATTTT; CDR3aa: CSARVSHKPQHF
d_gene: TRBD2; j_gene: TRBJ2-7; abundance: -; v_gene: TRBV5-1; CDR3nt: TGCGCCAGCAGCTTCGGGGTAGCGGGAGTACAAGAGCAGTACTTC; CDR3aa: CASSFGVAGVQEQYF
d_gene: -; j_gene: TRBJ2-3; abundance: -; v_gene: TRBV28; CDR3nt: -; CDR3aa: CASSSSGLAGSTDTQYF
d_gene: TRBD2; j_gene: TRBJ2-3; abundance: -; v_gene: TRBV6-5; CDR3nt: TGTGCCAGCAGTTACTCTAGCGGGAGGCGGGATACGCAGTATTTT; CDR3aa: CASSYSSGRRDTQYF
d_gene: -; j_gene: TRBJ2-3; abundance: few; v_gene: TRBV10-3; CDR3nt: TGTGCCGTCCAGCGGGTTAGCACAGATACGCAGTATTTT; CDR3aa: CAVQRVSTDTQYF
d_gene: -; j_gene: TRBJ1-2; abundance: -; v_gene: TRBV11-2; CDR3nt: TGTGCCAGCAGCCCCGGACGCCGACCGGGGTATGGCTACACCTTC; CDR3aa: CASSPGRRPGYGYTF
d_gene: -; j_gene: TRBJ2-7; abundance: many; v_gene: TRBV6-2/TRBV6-3; CDR3nt: TGTGCCAGCAGTACGTCCTACGAGCAGTACTTC; CDR3aa: CASSTSYEQYF
d_gene: -; j_gene: TRBJ1-1; abundance: -; v_gene: TRBV5-1; CDR3nt: TGCGCCAGCAGCGCTTACAGAGGGGGTGTGGGCACTGAAGCTTTCTTT; CDR3aa: CASSAYRGGVGTEAFF
d_gene: -; j_gene: TRBJ2-1; abundance: few; v_gene: TRBV6-5; CDR3nt: TGTGCCAGCAGAAGCCCTGGAGGGGAGCAGTTCTTC; CDR3aa: CASRSPGGEQFF
d_gene: -; j_gene: TRBJ1-5; abundance: -; v_gene: TRBV6-1; CDR3nt: TGTGCCAGCAGTGAACAGGTGTTCGGCCAGCCCCAGCATTTT; CDR3aa: CASSEQVFGQPQHF
d_gene: -; j_gene: TRBJ1-1; abundance: -; v_gene: TRBV11-2; CDR3nt: TGTGCCAGCAGCTTATGGACGGGAGTCGTGAACACTGAAGCTTTCTTT; CDR3aa: CASSLWTGVVNTEAFF
d_gene: TRBD2; j_gene: TRBJ2-5; abundance: -; v_gene: TRBV15; CDR3nt: TGTGCCACCAGCAGAGAGGGACTAGCCGGCGAGACCCAGTACTTC; CDR3aa: CATSREGLAGETQYF
d_gene: -; j_gene: TRBJ1-5; abundance: -; v_gene: TRBV7-2; CDR3nt: TGTGCCAGCAGCTTAGACAGGGACACTCAGCCCCAGCATTTT; CDR3aa: CASSLDRDTQPQHF
d_gene: -; j_gene: TRBJ2-5; abundance: few; v_gene: TRBV5-1; CDR3nt: TGCGCCAGCAGCGACAGCGAACCCGAAGAGACCCAGTACTTC; CDR3aa: CASSDSEPEETQYF
d_gene: -; j_gene: TRBJ2-1; abundance: few; v_gene: TRBV10-3; CDR3nt: TGTGCCATCAGTGAGTCGAAGAGAGGGGAAAATGAGCAGTTCTTC; CDR3aa: CAISESKRGENEQFF
d_gene: TRBD2; j_gene: TRBJ2-1; abundance: -; v_gene: TRBV6-5; CDR3nt: TGTGCCAGCATTACTAGCGGGAGCTCCTACAATGAGCAGTTCTTC; CDR3aa: CASITSGSSYNEQFF
d_gene: -; j_gene: TRBJ2-7; abundance: few; v_gene: TRBV12-3/TRBV12-4; CDR3nt: TGTGCCAGCAGTTCAGACAGGTCCAACGAGCAGTACTTC; CDR3aa: CASSSDRSNEQYF
d_gene: TRBD2; j_gene: TRBJ2-7; abundance: -; v_gene: TRBV7-9; CDR3nt: TGTGCCAGCAGCCTGACGGGACTAGACTACGAGCAGTACTTC; CDR3aa: CASSLTGLDYEQYF
d_gene: -; j_gene: TRBJ2-7; abundance: -; v_gene: TRBV7-8; CDR3nt: TGTGCCAGCAGTCTCAAAGGTGGACCCTACGAGCAGTACTTC; CDR3aa: CASSLKGGPYEQYF
d_gene: TRBD1; j_gene: TRBJ1-6; abundance: few; v_gene: TRBV15; CDR3nt: TGTGCCACCAGCACACCGGGACAGGGGGCGAACCACCCCCTCCACTTT; CDR3aa: CATSTPGQGANHPLHF
d_gene: TRBD2; j_gene: TRBJ2-1; abundance: -; v_gene: TRBV12-3/TRBV12-4; CDR3nt: TGTGCCAGCAGTCTCCAACTAGCGGAGTCCTACAATGAGCAGTTCTTC; CDR3aa: CASSLQLAESYNEQFF
d_gene: -; j_gene: TRBJ1-2; abundance: few; v_gene: TRBV9; CDR3nt: TGTGCCAGCAGCGTAGCAACAGGGATCCTTGATGGCTACACCTTC; CDR3aa: CASSVATGILDGYTF
d_gene: TRBD1; j_gene: TRBJ1-1; abundance: few; v_gene: TRBV5-1; CDR3nt: TGCGCCAGCAGCTTGGAGGGACAGGGAGAAGCTTTCTTT; CDR3aa: CASSLEGQGEAFF
d_gene: TRBD2; j_gene: TRBJ2-1; abundance: few; v_gene: TRBV5-1; CDR3nt: TGCGCCAGCAGCTTGGCCAACCTAGCGGGATACAATGAGCAGTTCTTC; CDR3aa: CASSLANLAGYNEQFF
d_gene: TRBD1; j_gene: TRBJ2-7; abundance: -; v_gene: TRBV5-1; CDR3nt: TGCGCCAGCAGCTTGTCCAGGGGACAGGGCGAGCAGTACTTC; CDR3aa: CASSLSRGQGEQYF
d_gene: -; j_gene: TRBJ1-1; abundance: -; v_gene: TRBV10-3; CDR3nt: TGTGCCATCAGTGACTATCCAAACACTGAAGCTTTCTTT; CDR3aa: CAISDYPNTEAFF
d_gene: -; j_gene: TRBJ2-7; abundance: -; v_gene: TRBV20-1; CDR3nt: TGCAGTGCTAGAGATCTGGACTTCTCCTACGAGCAGTACTTC; CDR3aa: CSARDLDFSYEQYF
d_gene: TRBD1; j_gene: TRBJ2-3; abundance: -; v_gene: TRBV20-1; CDR3nt: TGCAGTGCTCGGACAGGGTCTAATACGCAGTATTTT; CDR3aa: CSARTGSNTQYF
d_gene: TRBD2; j_gene: TRBJ2-1; abundance: -; v_gene: TRBV5-1; CDR3nt: TGCGCCAGCAGCTCTCTAGCGGGAGGGGCCTACAATGAGCAGTTCTTC; CDR3aa: CASSSLAGGAYNEQFF
d_gene: -; j_gene: TRBJ2-3; abundance: few; v_gene: TRBV5-1; CDR3nt: TGCGCCTGGAAAAGGGGGGACACAGATACGCAGTATTTT; CDR3aa: CAWKRGDTDTQYF
d_gene: -; j_gene: TRBJ1-2; abundance: few; v_gene: TRBV27; CDR3nt: TGTGCCAGCAGTTTAAGTGTTCAGGGTTGGGGTGGCTACACCTTC; CDR3aa: CASSLSVQGWGGYTF
d_gene: -; j_gene: TRBJ1-3; abundance: -; v_gene: TRBV7-9; CDR3nt: TGTGCCAGCAGCTTAAATCATTCGGGGCCTGGAAACACCATATATTTT; CDR3aa: CASSLNHSGPGNTIYF
d_gene: -; j_gene: TRBJ2-1; abundance: -; v_gene: TRBV6-5; CDR3nt: TGTGCCAGCAGTTACGTTGGTAGGCGCCATGAGCAGTTCTTC; CDR3aa: CASSYVGRRHEQFF
d_gene: -; j_gene: TRBJ2-7; abundance: -; v_gene: TRBV7-8; CDR3nt: TGTGCCAGCAGCTTTCGGGGTTTTCCCTACGAGCAGTACTTC; CDR3aa: CASSFRGFPYEQYF
d_gene: TRBD1; j_gene: TRBJ1-4; abundance: -; v_gene: TRBV20-1; CDR3nt: TGCAGTGCTAGAGACTCTGGGGACAGACAGAATGAAAAACTGTTTTTT; CDR3aa: CSARDSGDRQNEKLFF
d_gene: -; j_gene: TRBJ1-3; abundance: -; v_gene: TRBV5-1; CDR3nt: TGCGCCAGCAGCTTGTTATCAGGGGCCTTCTCTGGAAACACCATATATTTT; CDR3aa: CASSLLSGAFSGNTIYF
d_gene: TRBD2; j_gene: TRBJ2-7; abundance: -; v_gene: TRBV7-2; CDR3nt: TGTGCCAGCAGCCCCAAGGCGGGAGGCGAGCAGTACTTC; CDR3aa: CASSPKAGGEQYF
d_gene: TRBD2; j_gene: TRBJ2-1; abundance: few; v_gene: TRBV24-1; CDR3nt: TGTGCCACCAGTTTTACGGGAGGTGAGCAGTTCTTC; CDR3aa: CATSFTGGEQFF
d_gene: -; j_gene: TRBJ2-7; abundance: -; v_gene: TRBV2; CDR3nt: TGTGCCAGCAGTGACGACTACTCCTACGAGCAGTACTTC; CDR3aa: CASSDDYSYEQYF
d_gene: -; j_gene: TRBJ1-1; abundance: -; v_gene: TRBV24-1; CDR3nt: TGTGCCACCAGTGATGGGGACGGGCCTGAAGCTTTCTTT; CDR3aa: CATSDGDGPEAFF
d_gene: -; j_gene: TRBJ2-7; abundance: few; v_gene: TRBV10-2; CDR3nt: TGCGCCAGCAGTGAGTCCATAGGGATCTCCTACGAGCAGTACTTC; CDR3aa: CASSESIGISYEQYF
d_gene: TRBD2; j_gene: TRBJ2-7; abundance: few; v_gene: TRBV29-1; CDR3nt: TGCAGCGTTCGACCTTGGACTAGCGGTACACCCTACGAGCAGTACTTC; CDR3aa: CSVRPWTSGTPYEQYF
d_gene: -; j_gene: TRBJ2-7; abundance: -; v_gene: TRBV15; CDR3nt: TGTGCCACCAGCAGAGATAAGGGCAGGGCCAACGAGCAGTACTTC; CDR3aa: CATSRDKGRANEQYF
d_gene: TRBD2; j_gene: TRBJ2-6; abundance: -; v_gene: TRBV12-3/TRBV12-4; CDR3nt: TGTGCCAGCAGGGGGACTAGCGGCAAGAGCTCTGGGGCCAACGTCCTGACTTTC; CDR3aa: CASRGTSGKSSGANVLTF
d_gene: TRBD2; j_gene: TRBJ2-3; abundance: -; v_gene: TRBV5-1; CDR3nt: TGCGCCAGCAGCTTTAGACTAGCGGAAGATACGCAGTATTTT; CDR3aa: CASSFRLAEDTQYF
d_gene: -; j_gene: TRBJ2-2; abundance: -; v_gene: TRBV12-3/TRBV12-4; CDR3nt: TGTGCCAGCAGTTTACAGGGTTCGGCCGGGGAGCTGTTTTTT; CDR3aa: CASSLQGSAGELFF
d_gene: TRBD2; j_gene: TRBJ2-1; abundance: few; v_gene: TRBV27; CDR3nt: TGTGCCAGCAGTTTAGTAGCGGGGTGGAACAATGAGCAGTTCTTC; CDR3aa: CASSLVAGWNNEQFF
d_gene: TRBD1; j_gene: TRBJ1-2; abundance: -; v_gene: TRBV12-3/TRBV12-4; CDR3nt: TGTGCCAGCAGTTTAATCGGAGGGGGCGACTATGGCTACACCTTC; CDR3aa: CASSLIGGGDYGYTF